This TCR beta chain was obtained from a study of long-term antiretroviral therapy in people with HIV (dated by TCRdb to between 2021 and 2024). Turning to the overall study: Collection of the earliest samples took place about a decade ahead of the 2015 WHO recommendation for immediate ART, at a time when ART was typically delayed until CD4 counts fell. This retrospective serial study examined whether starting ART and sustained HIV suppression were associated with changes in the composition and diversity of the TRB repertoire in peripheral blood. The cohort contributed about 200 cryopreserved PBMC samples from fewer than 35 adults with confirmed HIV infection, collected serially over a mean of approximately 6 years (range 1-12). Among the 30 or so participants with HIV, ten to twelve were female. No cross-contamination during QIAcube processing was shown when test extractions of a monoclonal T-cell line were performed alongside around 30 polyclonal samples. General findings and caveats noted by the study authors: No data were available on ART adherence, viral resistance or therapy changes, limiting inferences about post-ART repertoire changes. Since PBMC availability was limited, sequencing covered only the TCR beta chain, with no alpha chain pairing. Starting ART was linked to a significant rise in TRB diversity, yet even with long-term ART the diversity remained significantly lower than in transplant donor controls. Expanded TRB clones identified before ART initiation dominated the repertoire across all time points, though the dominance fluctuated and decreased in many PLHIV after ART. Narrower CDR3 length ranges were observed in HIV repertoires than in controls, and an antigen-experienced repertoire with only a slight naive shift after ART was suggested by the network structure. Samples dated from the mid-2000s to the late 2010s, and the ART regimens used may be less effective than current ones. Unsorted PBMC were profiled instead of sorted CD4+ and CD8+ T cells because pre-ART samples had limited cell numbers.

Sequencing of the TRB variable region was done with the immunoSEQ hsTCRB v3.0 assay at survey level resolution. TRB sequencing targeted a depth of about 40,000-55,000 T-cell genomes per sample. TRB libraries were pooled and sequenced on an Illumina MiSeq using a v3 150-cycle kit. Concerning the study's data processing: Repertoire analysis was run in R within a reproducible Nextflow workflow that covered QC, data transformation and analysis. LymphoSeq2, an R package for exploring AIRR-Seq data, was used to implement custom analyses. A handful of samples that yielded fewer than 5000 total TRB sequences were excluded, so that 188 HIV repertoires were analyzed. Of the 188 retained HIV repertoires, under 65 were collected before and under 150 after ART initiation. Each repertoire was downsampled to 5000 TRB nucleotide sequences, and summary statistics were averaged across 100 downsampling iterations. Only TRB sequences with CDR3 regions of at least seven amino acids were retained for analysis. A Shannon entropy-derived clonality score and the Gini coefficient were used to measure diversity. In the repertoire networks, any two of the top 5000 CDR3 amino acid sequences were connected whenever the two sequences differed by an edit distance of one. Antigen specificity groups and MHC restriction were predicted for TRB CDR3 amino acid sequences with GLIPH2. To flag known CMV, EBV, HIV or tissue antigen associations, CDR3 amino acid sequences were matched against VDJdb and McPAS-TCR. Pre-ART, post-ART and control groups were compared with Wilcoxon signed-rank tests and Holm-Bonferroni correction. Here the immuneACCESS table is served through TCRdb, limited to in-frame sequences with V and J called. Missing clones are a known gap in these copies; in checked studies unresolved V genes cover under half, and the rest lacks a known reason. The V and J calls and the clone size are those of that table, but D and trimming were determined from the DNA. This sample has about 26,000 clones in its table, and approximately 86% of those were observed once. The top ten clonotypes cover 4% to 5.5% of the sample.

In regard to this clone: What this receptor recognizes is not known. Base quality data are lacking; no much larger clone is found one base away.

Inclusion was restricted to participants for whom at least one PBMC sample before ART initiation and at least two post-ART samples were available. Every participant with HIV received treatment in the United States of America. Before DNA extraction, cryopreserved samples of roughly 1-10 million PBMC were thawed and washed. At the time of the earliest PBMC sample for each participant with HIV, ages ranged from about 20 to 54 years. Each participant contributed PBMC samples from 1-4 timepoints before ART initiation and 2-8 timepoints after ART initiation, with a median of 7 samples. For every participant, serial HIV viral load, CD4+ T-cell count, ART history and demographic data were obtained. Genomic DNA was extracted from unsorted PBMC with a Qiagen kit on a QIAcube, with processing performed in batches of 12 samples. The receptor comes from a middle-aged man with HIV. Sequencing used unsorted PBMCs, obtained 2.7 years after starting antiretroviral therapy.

The DNA sequence is TGTGCCAGCAGCCGCTTTATACAGGGGGCGTCGGAAGCTTTCTTT. Translated, this is CASSRFIQGASEAFF. The rearrangement joined TRBV6-5 to TRBJ1-1; TRBD1 lines up with 9 middle nucleotides. Compared with germline, V lacks 6 bases and J lacks 8 bases; bases without a gene match: 13. CDR1 MNHEY and CDR2 SVGAGI were looked up in the germline V gene. The CDR3, from cysteine to phenylalanine, totals 15 residues. CDR3 DNA only is kept here, 45 bases in frame from base 1.